Detailed here is one T cell receptor beta chain. Researchers ran the PCR with 60 Vbeta and 13 Jbeta primers. The data were produced by immunoSEQ multiplex PCR, yet TCRdb's version contains in-frame clones alone and is incomplete. Among roughly 80,000 clones listed, roughly 84% were seen once. The data were taken from a study of cytomegalovirus exposure and HLA in healthy donors. The receptor was derived from a woman between 45 and 60 years old in good health and CMV-seronegative. Sequencing was done on a sample of PBMCs.

The CDR3 nucleotides are TGTGCCAGCACCCACGCGGGGGGAAACACCGGGGAGCTGTTTTTT. Residues: CASTHAGGNTGELFF. V and J are TRBV2 and TRBJ2-2, with 8 positions matching TRBD2. Trimming at V came to 7 bases and at J to 2 bases, leaving 6 bases not matched to a gene. CDR3 length: 15 residues. CDR1 and CDR2 from the germline V gene are SNHLY and FYNNEI. Full variable domain (outside the CDR3, taken from reference TRBV2 and TRBJ2-2): EPEVTQTPSHQVTQMGQEVILRCVPISNHLYFYWYRQILGQKVEFLVSFYNNEISEKSEIFDDQFSVERPDGSNFTLKIRSTKLEDSAMYFCASTHAGGNTGELFFGEGSRLTVL.